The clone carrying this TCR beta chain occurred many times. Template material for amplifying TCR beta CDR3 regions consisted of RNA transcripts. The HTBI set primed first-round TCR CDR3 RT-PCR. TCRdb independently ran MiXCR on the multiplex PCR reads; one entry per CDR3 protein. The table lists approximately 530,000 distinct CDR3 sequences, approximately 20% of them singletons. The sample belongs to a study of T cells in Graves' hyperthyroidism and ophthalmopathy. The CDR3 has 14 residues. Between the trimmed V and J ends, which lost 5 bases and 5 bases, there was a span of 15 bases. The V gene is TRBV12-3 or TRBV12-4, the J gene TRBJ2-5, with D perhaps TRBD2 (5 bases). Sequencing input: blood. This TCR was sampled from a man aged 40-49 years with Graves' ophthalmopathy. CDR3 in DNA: TGTGCCAGCAGTCTGACGGGGAATTTGGAGACCCAGTACTTC. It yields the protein CASSLTGNLETQYF.